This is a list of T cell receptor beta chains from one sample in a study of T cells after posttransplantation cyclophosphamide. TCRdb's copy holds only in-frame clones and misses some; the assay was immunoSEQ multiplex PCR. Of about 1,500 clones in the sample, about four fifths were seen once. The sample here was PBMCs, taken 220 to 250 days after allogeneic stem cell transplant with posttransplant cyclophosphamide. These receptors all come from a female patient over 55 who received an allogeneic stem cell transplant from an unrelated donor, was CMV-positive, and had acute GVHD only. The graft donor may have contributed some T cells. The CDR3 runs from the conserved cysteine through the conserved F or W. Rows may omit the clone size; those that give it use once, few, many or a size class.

CDR3: CASSLGEWGERNEQYF
J: TRBJ2-7
V: TRBV11-2
size: -

CDR3: CASSAGQGWNTGELFF
J: TRBJ2-2
V: TRBV4-3
size: -

CDR3: CASRGTARGNTIYF
J: TRBJ1-3
V: TRBV27
size: -

CDR3: CASRHEQGRGNIQYF
J: TRBJ2-4
V: TRBV5-1
size: -

CDR3: CASSYISRAGNTIYF
J: TRBJ1-3
V: TRBV6-6
size: -

CDR3: CASSPGQASGDEQYF
J: -
V: TRBV18
size: -

CDR3: CASTRQGFPLGTEAFF
J: TRBJ1-1
V: TRBV7-2
size: -

CDR3: CASSYPDEQYF
J: TRBJ2-7
V: TRBV6-1
size: -

CDR3: CASSQDRTEYNEQFF
J: TRBJ2-1
V: TRBV4-1
size: -

CDR3: CAMGLAGAHNEQFF
J: TRBJ2-1
V: TRBV10-3
size: -

CDR3: CASSVTGANQPQHF
J: TRBJ1-5
V: TRBV2
size: -

CDR3: CASSGDQGAAGPLHF
J: TRBJ1-6
V: TRBV25-1
size: -

CDR3: CASRTGTGYHEQYF
J: TRBJ2-7
V: TRBV28
size: -

CDR3: CASSLAQGNEQFF
J: TRBJ2-1
V: TRBV28
size: few

CDR3: CSVLPGTGGDEQYF
J: TRBJ2-7
V: TRBV29-1
size: -

CDR3: CASTTQGPTSYEQYF
J: TRBJ2-7
V: TRBV28
size: -

CDR3: CASSINFSFEQYF
J: TRBJ2-7
V: TRBV19
size: -

CDR3: CASSFRLAGGPLLTDTQYF
J: TRBJ2-3
V: TRBV7-9
size: once

CDR3: CASLGQAGETQYF
J: TRBJ2-5
V: TRBV5-1
size: few

CDR3: CASSLSVFGRGDTQYF
J: TRBJ2-3
V: TRBV11-3
size: -

CDR3: CASSTLGSRGTQYF
J: TRBJ2-3
V: TRBV27
size: -

CDR3: CASSPTQVDIYGYTF
J: TRBJ1-2
V: TRBV4-1
size: -

CDR3: CASSPGLLDYTF
J: TRBJ1-2
V: TRBV5-1
size: -

CDR3: CASSIGWGQSKETQYF
J: TRBJ2-5
V: TRBV19
size: -

CDR3: CASSATGLGSYEQYF
J: TRBJ2-7
V: TRBV11-2
size: once

CDR3: CASNTLGGKNQPQHF
J: TRBJ1-5
V: TRBV28
size: -

CDR3: CAWAGGHQPQHF
J: TRBJ1-5
V: TRBV30
size: -

CDR3: CSASSGYEQYF
J: TRBJ2-7
V: TRBV20-1
size: few

CDR3: CASSDPGDSWGYTF
J: TRBJ1-2
V: TRBV19
size: -

CDR3: CASSGGQPQHF
J: TRBJ1-5
V: TRBV18
size: -

CDR3: CASSPGQASGDEQYF
J: TRBJ2-7
V: TRBV18
size: -

CDR3: CSVPRPGTLNNEQFF
J: TRBJ2-1
V: TRBV29-1
size: once

CDR3: CAISDDRVMGLGGYTF
J: TRBJ1-2
V: TRBV10-3
size: few

CDR3: CASNPTGFPISYNEQFF
J: TRBJ2-1
V: TRBV28
size: few

CDR3: CASRRTGVDEQYF
J: TRBJ2-7
V: TRBV5-8
size: -

CDR3: CAKKRHRYAVF
J: TRBJ2-3
V: TRBV6-5
size: -

CDR3: CTSSQDLGARPEHAHYEQYF
J: TRBJ2-7
V: TRBV1
size: -

CDR3: CSAALQGGTEAFF
J: TRBJ1-1
V: TRBV29-1
size: -

CDR3: CASPYNEQFF
J: TRBJ2-1
V: TRBV28
size: -

CDR3: CASSLGQGNEKLFF
J: TRBJ1-4
V: TRBV5-1
size: -

CDR3: CAWSVRYWASGGVADTQYF
J: TRBJ2-3
V: TRBV30
size: -

CDR3: CASSLMGGNTGELFF
J: TRBJ2-2
V: TRBV5-1
size: -

CDR3: CASSPTLAPGTDTQYF
J: TRBJ2-3
V: TRBV18
size: -

CDR3: CASSLAAGEETQYF
J: TRBJ2-5
V: TRBV5-4
size: -

CDR3: CASQRGAVSGNTIYF
J: TRBJ1-3
V: TRBV6-1
size: -

CDR3: CASSFTDRSYEQYF
J: TRBJ2-7
V: TRBV7-8
size: -

CDR3: CASRSLTGNWYEQYF
J: TRBJ2-7
V: TRBV27
size: once

CDR3: CASSSGQGQETQYF
J: TRBJ2-5
V: TRBV5-1
size: medium-sized